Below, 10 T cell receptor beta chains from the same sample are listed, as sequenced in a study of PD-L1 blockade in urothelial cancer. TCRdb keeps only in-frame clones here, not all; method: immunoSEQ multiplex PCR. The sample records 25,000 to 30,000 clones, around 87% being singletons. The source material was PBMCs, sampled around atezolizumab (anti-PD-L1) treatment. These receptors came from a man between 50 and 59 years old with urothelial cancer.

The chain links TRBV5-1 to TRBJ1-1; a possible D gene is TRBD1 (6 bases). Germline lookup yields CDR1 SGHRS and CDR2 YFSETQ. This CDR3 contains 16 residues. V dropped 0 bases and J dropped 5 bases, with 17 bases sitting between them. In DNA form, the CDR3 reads TGCGCCAGCAGCTTGGGGGTGTCCAGGGGAGCGACTGAAGCTTTCTTT. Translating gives CASSLGVSRGATEAFF.

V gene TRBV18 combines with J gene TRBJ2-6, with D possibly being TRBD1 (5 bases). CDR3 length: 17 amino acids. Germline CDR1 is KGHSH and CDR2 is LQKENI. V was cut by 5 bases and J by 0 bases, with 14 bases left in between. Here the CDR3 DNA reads TGTGCCAGCTCATCCTCTCGACAGTCCTCTGGGGCCAACGTCCTGACTTTC. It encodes CASSSSRQSSGANVLTF.

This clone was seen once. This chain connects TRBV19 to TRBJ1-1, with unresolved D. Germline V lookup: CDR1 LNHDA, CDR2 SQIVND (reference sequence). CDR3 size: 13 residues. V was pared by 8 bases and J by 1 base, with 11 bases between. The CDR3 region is CASRGGWNTEAFF. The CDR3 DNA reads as TGTGCCAGTCGTGGAGGGTGGAACACTGAAGCTTTCTTT.

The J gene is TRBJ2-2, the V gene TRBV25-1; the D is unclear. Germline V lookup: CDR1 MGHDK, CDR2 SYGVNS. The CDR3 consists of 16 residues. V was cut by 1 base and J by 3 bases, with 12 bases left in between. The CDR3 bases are TGTGCCAGCAGTGAATTCCCAGGAACGGACACCGGGGAGCTGTTTTTT. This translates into CASSEFPGTDTGELFF.

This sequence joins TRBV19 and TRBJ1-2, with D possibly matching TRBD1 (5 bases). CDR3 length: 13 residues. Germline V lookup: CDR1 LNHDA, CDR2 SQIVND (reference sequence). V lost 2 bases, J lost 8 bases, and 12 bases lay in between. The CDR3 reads CASSISQAGGYTF. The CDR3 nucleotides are TGTGCCAGTAGTATATCACAGGCGGGGGGCTACACCTTC.

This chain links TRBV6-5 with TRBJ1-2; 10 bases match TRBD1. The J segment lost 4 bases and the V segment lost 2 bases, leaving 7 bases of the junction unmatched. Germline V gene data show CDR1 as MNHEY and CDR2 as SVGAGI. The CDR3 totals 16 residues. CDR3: CASSYAGTGDPYGYTF. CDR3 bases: TGTGCCAGCAGTTACGCCGGGACAGGGGATCCCTATGGCTACACCTTC.

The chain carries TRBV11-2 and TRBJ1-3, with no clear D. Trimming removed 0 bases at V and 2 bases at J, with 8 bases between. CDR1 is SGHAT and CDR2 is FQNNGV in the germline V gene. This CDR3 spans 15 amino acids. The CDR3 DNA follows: TGTGCCAGCAGCTTAGATCGCGCTGCTGGAAACACCATATATTTT. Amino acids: CASSLDRAAGNTIYF.

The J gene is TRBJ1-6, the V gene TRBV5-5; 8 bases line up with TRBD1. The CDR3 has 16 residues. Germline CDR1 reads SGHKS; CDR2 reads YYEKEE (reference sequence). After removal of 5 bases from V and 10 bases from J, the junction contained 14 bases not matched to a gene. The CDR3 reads CASSPTLDRARSPLHF. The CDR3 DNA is TGTGCCAGCAGTCCCACGCTGGACAGGGCTAGATCACCCCTCCACTTT.

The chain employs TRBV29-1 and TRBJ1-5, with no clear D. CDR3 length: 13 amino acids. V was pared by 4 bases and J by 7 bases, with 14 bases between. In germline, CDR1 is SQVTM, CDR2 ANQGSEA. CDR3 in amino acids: CSVASASGQPQHF. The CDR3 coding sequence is TGCAGCGTTGCGTCTGCTTCGGGGCAGCCCCAGCATTTT.

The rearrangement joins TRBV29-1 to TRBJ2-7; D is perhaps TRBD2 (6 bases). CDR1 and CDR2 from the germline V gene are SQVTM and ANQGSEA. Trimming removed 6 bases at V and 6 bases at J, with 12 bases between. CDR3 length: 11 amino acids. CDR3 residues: CSVLTGVEQYF. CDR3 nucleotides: TGCAGCGTACTTACGGGGGTCGAGCAGTACTTC.